The T cell receptor (beta chain) described here comes from a study of T cells in Graves' hyperthyroidism and ophthalmopathy. TCR beta CDR3 region amplification was performed from RNA transcripts. When the TCR CDR3 underwent first-round RT-PCR, the HTBI primer set was used. Using its own MiXCR run on the multiplex PCR reads, TCRdb lists one record per CDR3 protein. The repertoire consists of about 760,000 distinct CDR3 sequences, with around a third occurring once and the leading ten covering about a third. In this sample, this clonotype turned up a few times. The junction shows a germline mismatch at one end, possibly a read error. The CDR3 runs to 15 residues. Germline values: CDR1 ENHRY, CDR2 SYGVKD.

This clonotype was sampled from a middle-aged woman with Graves' hyperthyroidism. The V gene is TRBV10-3, the J gene TRBJ2-7; D assignment may be TRBD1 or TRBD2 (5 bases each). Input material: blood. The CDR3: CASSDPGTPPYEQYF. The CDR3 nucleotides read TGTGCCAGCAGTGACCCTGGGACGCCACCCTACGAGCAGTACTTC.